This TCR beta chain was identified during a study of vaccination effects on CD4 cells after COVID-19. At the level of the study: At 16 days and one week before vaccination, a couple of convalescent patients gave samples.

Under the ViraFEST assay, PBMC were stimulated with viral peptide pools so that antigen-specific CD4+ T cells expanded. Sequencing was performed afterwards. Following an approximately eleven-day culture, CD4+ T cells were purified. Between March and December 2020, the person had a SARS-CoV-2 infection that PCR confirmed. The method was immunoSEQ multiplex PCR; TCRdb's version includes in-frame clones alone and lacks a portion of them. The data contain 20,000 to 30,000 clones, roughly 76% of them singletons. V lost 2 bases and J lost 5; bases outside the gene matches: 10. Germline loops: CDR1 LGHNA, CDR2 YSLEER. The CDR3 has 16 amino acids. Remarks on this clone: Its matching antigen is unknown.

This sample comprised CD4+ T cells from PBMCs cultured with SARS-CoV-2 spike peptides, obtained before COVID-19 vaccination. This chain uses TRBV4-3 with TRBJ2-5, with TRBD2 identical over 8 bases. The receptor was isolated from a human donor who had a prior SARS-CoV-2 infection. Here the CDR3 DNA reads TGCGCCAGCAGCCAAAATGGGGCGGGAGGATGGGAGACCCAGTACTTC. Its protein product is CASSQNGAGGWETQYF.